The clone carrying this T cell receptor (beta chain) was counted ten times or more. Antigen specificity is unknown. The CDR3 is 15 residues long. J lost 1 base, V lost 0 bases, and 3 bases had no gene match. CDR1 and CDR2 (germline): DFQATT, SNEGSKA (reference sequence). Each patient went into thyroid surgery without having received any treatment. Using MiXCR, TCRdb re-called clones from the PCR reads. The sample consists of about 39,000 clones, about 12% of them appearing once. This entry is derived from a study of metastatic and nonmetastatic thyroid tumors. Study at large: A comparison of repertoires was made across blood and tumor or nodule tissue from malignant and benign thyroid patients. Whole-study results and caveats: Benign nodules were reported to have significantly lower TCR beta diversity than malignant thyroid tumors, in blood and tumor.

The sequenced sample was blood. This sequence joins TRBV20-1 and TRBJ2-3; 8 bases fit TRBD1. This receptor was identified in a male donor with papillary thyroid cancer or a benign thyroid nodule (not recorded which). Some clones in this sample may be carry-over from other donors' samples. This CDR3 reads CSARDLGQGTDTQYF. The CDR3 nucleotides are TGCAGTGCTAGAGATTTGGGACAGGGCACAGATACGCAGTATTTT.